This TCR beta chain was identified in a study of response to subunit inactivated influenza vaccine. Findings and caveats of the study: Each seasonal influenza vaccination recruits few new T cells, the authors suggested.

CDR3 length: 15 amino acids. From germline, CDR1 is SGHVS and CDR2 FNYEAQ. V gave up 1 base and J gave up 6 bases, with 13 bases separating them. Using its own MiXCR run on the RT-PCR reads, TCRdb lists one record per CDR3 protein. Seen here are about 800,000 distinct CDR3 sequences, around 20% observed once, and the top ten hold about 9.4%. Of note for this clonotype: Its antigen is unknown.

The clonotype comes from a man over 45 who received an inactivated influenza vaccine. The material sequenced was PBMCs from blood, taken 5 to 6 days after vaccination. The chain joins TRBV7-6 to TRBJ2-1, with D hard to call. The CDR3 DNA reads TGTGCCAGCAGCTTAGAAGGAAACGGCATCAATGAGCAGTTCTTC. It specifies CASSLEGNGINEQFF.